This T cell receptor (beta chain) appears in the sequencing data of a study of cytomegalovirus exposure and HLA in healthy donors. PCR employed 60 Vbeta and 13 Jbeta primers. Sequencing used immunoSEQ multiplex PCR; TCRdb keeps in-frame clones, though not all of them. The sample records some 120,000 clones, over 8% being singletons. CDR3 length: 16 residues. Germline-derived CDR1 and CDR2 are LGHNA and YSLEER. The V and J ends lost 4 bases and 8 bases respectively, with 23 bases between them. The sequencing input was PBMCs. V usage is TRBV4-3 and J usage is TRBJ1-2; D might be TRBD1 (6 bases). The receptor was derived from a middle-aged man in good health and CMV-seronegative. The CDR3 DNA reads as TGCGCCAGCAGCCCTTTTCTGGGGCAGGGGTCGGGGGGCTACACCTTC. Translated, it gives CASSPFLGQGSGGYTF.